This T cell receptor beta chain was documented in a study of blood T cells in healthy people across ages. Study-level findings and limits: Higher diversity and more naive CD4+ cells were features of long-lived donors, compared to aged donors.

In the case of this clonotype: Its antigen is still unknown.

The authors ran a second PCR of roughly 6 to 12 cycles using a sample-barcoded 5' primer and a J-beta primer mix. TCRdb independently ran MiXCR on the 5' RACE reads; one entry per CDR3 protein. This sample has hundreds of thousands of distinct CDR3 sequences; 25% to 35% occur once, and the top ten carry around 16%. With 1 base removed from V and 6 bases from J, the gap between germline ends came to 9 bases. The CDR3 extends over 14 amino acids. The germline V gene encodes CDR1 SGHDN and CDR2 FVKESK. Sequenced sample: blood. This clonotype was obtained from an elderly woman in good health. The chain couples TRBV14 to TRBJ2-2; D remains unclear. The CDR3 DNA sequence: TGTGCCAGCAGCCAAGTCTTCCTTGCCGGGGAGCTGTTTTTT. Translation: CASSQVFLAGELFF.